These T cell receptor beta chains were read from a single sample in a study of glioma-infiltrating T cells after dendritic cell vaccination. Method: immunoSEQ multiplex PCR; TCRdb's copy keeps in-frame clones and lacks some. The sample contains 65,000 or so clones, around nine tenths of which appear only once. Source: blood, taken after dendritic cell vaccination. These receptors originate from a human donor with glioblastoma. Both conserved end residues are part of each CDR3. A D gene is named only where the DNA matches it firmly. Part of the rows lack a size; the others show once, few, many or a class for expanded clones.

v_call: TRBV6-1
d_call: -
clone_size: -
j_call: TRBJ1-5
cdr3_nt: TGTGCCAGCAGTGAATCTTCCGATCAGCCCCAGCATTTT
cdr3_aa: CASSESSDQPQHF

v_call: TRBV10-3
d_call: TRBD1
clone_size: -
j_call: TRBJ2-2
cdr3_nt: TGTGCCATCAGTGAGAAGGGGACAGGGAAGGGGAACACCGGGGAGCTGTTTTTT
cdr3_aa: CAISEKGTGKGNTGELFF

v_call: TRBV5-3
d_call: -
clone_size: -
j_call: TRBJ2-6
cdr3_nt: TGTGCCAGAAGCTTGGTGACGACTGGCCCTCCCTCTGGGGCCAACGTCCTGACTTTC
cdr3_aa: CARSLVTTGPPSGANVLTF

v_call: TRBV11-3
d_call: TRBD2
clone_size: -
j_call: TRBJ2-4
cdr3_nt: TGTGCCAGCAGCTCCGGGGGGGTCCCCATTCAGTACTTC
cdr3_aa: CASSSGGVPIQYF

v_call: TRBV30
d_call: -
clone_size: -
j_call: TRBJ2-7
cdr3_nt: TGTGCCTGGAGTGTACAGGGCCTCCCCTCCTACGAGCAGTACTTC
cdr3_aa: CAWSVQGLPSYEQYF

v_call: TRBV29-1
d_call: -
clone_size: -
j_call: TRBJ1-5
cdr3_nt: TGCAGCGCCGCACTTTCGACAGGCGGGAATCAGCCCCAGCATTTT
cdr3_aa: CSAALSTGGNQPQHF

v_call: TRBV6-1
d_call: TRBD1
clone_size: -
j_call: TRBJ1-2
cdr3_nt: TGTGCCAGCCGTGAATGGGGACAGGGGGCGGACTATGGCTACACCTTC
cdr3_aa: CASREWGQGADYGYTF

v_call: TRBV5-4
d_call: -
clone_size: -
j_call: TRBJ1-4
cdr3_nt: TGTGCCAGCAGCCTAGGTCGGGGGAATGAAAAACTGTTTTTT
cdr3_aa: CASSLGRGNEKLFF

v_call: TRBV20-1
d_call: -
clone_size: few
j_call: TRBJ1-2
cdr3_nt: TGCAGCGCGCGAGGAGGAAATGGCTACACCTTC
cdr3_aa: CSARGGNGYTF

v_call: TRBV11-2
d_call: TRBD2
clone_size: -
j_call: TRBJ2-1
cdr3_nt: TGTGCCAGCAGGCATACCAGGACTAGCGGGAGATACAATGAGCAGTTCTTC
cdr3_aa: CASRHTRTSGRYNEQFF

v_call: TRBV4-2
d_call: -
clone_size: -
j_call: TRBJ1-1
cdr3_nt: TGTGCCAGCAGCCAAGTAAACAGCTTGAACACTGAAGCTTTCTTT
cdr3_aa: CASSQVNSLNTEAFF

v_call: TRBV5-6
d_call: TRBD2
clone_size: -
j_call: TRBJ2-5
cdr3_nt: TGTGCCAGCGTCCGACTAGCGGGGGGAGGTGAGACCCAGTACTTC
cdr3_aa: CASVRLAGGGETQYF

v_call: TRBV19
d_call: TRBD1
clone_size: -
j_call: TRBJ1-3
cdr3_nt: TGTGCCAGTAGTATCGGGACGACAGGGTCGGCTGGAAACACCATATATTTT
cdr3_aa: CASSIGTTGSAGNTIYF

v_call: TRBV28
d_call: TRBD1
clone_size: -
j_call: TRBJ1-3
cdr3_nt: TGTGCCAGCAGTTTACTTACAGGGGAGTACACCATATATTTT
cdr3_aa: CASSLLTGEYTIYF

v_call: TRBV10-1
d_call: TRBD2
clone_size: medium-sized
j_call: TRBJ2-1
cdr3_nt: TGCGCCAGCAGCCTAGCGGGAGAAGTGGGAGAGCAGTTCTTC
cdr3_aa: CASSLAGEVGEQFF

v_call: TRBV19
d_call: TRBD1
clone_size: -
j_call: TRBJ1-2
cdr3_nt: TGTGCCAGTAGTATCCCAGGGGGTATTTCTAACTATGGCTACACCTTC
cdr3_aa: CASSIPGGISNYGYTF

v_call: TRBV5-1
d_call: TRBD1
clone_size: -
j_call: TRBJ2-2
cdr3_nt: TGCGCCAGCAGCGCGGGACAGGGTGGGCGAGCCGGGGAGCTGTTTTTT
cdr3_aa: CASSAGQGGRAGELFF

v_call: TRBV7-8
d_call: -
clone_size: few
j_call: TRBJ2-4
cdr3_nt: TGTGCCAGCAGCTTACCCGGGACACAGAAAAACATTCAGTACTTC
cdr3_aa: CASSLPGTQKNIQYF

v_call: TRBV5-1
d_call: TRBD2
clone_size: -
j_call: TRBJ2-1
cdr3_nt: TGCGCCAGCAGCTTAGGGGCCGCTAGCGGAGGTTACAATGAGCAGTTCTTC
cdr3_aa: CASSLGAASGGYNEQFF

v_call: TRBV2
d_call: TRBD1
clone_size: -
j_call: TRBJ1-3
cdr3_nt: TGTGCCAGCCCGGCCACCGGGACAGGAAGGGGAAACACCATATATTTT
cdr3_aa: CASPATGTGRGNTIYF

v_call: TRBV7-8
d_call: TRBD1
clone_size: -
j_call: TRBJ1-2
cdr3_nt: TGTGCCAGCAGCCTCCGGGACAGGGCGGACCGCCTCGGGGGCTACACCTTC
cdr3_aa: CASSLRDRADRLGGYTF

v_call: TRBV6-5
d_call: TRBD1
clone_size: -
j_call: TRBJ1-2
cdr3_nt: TGTGCCAGCAGTTACGGGACAGGATCCTCTAACTATGGCTACACCTTC
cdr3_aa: CASSYGTGSSNYGYTF

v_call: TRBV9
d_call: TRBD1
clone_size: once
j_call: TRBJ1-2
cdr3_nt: TGTGCCAGCAGCGTAGGACAGGGGGCCTATGGCTACACCTTC
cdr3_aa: CASSVGQGAYGYTF

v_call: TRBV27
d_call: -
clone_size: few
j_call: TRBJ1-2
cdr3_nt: TGTGCCAGCAGTTTATCGCCAGGGGTCGGAGGCTACACCTTC
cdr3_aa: CASSLSPGVGGYTF

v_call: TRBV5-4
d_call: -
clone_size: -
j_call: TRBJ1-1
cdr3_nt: TGTGCCAGCAGCGCCGAACCTAGTAAGAACACTGAAGCTTTCTTT
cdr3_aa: CASSAEPSKNTEAFF

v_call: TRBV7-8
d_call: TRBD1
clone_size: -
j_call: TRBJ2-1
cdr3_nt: TGTGCCAGCAGCTTCCGGGACAGGGAGAATGAGCAGTTCTTC
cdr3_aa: CASSFRDRENEQFF

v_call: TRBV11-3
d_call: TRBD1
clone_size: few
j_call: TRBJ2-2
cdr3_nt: TGTGCCAGCAGCTTAACGGACAGGGGCAGGAACACCGGGGAGCTGTTTTTT
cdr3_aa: CASSLTDRGRNTGELFF

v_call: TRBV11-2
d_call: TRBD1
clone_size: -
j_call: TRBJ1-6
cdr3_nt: TGTGCCAGCAGCTTGGGACAGGCCAATAATTCACCCCTCCACTTT
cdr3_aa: CASSLGQANNSPLHF

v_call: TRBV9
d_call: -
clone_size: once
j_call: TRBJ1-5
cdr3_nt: TGTGCCAGCAGCGAAACCACAGGGTTGGGCAATCAGCCCCAGCATTTT
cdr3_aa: CASSETTGLGNQPQHF

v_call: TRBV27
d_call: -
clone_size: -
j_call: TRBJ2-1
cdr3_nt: TGTGCCAGCAGTTCCCCCCCCGGTGAGCAGTTCTTC
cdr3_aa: CASSSPPGEQFF

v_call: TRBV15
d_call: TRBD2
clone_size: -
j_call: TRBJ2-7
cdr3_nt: TGTGCCACCAGCAGTGGGGAGGGAGTCGAGCAGTACTTC
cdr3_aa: CATSSGEGVEQYF

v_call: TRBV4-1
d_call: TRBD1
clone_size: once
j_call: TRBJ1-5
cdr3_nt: TGCGCCAGCAGCCAAGGAGGCAGGGGGCCACGCAATCAGCCCCAGCATTTT
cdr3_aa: CASSQGGRGPRNQPQHF

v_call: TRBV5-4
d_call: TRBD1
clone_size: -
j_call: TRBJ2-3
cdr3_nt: TGTGCCACCAAGGGGACAGGGAACACAGATACGCAGTATTTT
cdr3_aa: CATKGTGNTDTQYF

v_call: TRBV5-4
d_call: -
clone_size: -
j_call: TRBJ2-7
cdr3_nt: TGTGCCAGCAGCTTGGCCGGGTCTTACGAGCAGTACTTC
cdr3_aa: CASSLAGSYEQYF

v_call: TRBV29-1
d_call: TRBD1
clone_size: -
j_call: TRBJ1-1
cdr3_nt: TGCAGCGTTGGGAACAGGGGCCGGAACACTGAAGCTTTCTTT
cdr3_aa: CSVGNRGRNTEAFF

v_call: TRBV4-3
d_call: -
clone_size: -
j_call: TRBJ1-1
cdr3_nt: TGCGCCAGCAGCCAAGATCAAAGAGGGTTGAACACTGAAGCTTTCTTT
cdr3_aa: CASSQDQRGLNTEAFF

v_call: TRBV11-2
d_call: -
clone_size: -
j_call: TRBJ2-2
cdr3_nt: TGTGCCAGCAGCTTTCTTAGCGGGAACACCGGGGAGCTGTTTTTT
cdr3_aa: CASSFLSGNTGELFF

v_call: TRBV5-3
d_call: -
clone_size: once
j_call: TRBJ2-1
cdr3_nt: TGTGCCAGAAGCTTGGTAAGTAGGGATCGGGGATTCTTC
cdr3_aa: CARSLVSRDRGFF

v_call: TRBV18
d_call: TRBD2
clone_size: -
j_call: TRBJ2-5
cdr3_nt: TGTGCCAGCTCACTCCTGTCTCGAGCGGGAGAGGGAGAGACCCAGTACTTC
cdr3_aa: CASSLLSRAGEGETQYF

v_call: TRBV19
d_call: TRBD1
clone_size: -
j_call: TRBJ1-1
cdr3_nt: TGTGCCAGTAGTATAGCCCCTGCAGGGGGCTCGGGCACTGAAGCTTTCTTT
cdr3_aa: CASSIAPAGGSGTEAFF

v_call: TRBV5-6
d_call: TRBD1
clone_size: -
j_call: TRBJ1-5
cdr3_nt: TGTGCCAGCAGTCGTGGGACAGGGGGCAATCAGCCCCAGCATTTT
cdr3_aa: CASSRGTGGNQPQHF

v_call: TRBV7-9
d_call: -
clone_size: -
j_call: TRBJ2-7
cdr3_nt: TGTGCCAGCGGGACTCGGACCAGCTCCTACGAGCAGTACTTC
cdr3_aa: CASGTRTSSYEQYF

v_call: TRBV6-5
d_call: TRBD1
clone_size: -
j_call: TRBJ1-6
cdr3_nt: TGTGCCAGCAGTGGGACAGGGGATAATTCACCCCTCCACTTT
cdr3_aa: CASSGTGDNSPLHF

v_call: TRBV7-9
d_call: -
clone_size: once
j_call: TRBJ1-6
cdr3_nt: TGTGCCAGCAGCCCCCCACTTGATTCACCCCTCCACTTT
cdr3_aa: CASSPPLDSPLHF

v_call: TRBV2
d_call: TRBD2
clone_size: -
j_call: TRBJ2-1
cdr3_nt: TGTGCCAGCAGGCGGGGGAACAGCCCCTACAATGAGCAGTTCTTC
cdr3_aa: CASRRGNSPYNEQFF

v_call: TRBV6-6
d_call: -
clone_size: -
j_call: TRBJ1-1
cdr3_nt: TGTGCCAGCAGAAACAGGGACCTTGAAGCTTTCTTT
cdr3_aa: CASRNRDLEAFF

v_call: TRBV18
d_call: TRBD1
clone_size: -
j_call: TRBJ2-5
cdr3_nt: TGTGCCAGCTCACCACCGGCGACAGGGGGCGCCGGGACCCAGTACTTC
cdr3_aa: CASSPPATGGAGTQYF